The TCR beta chain described here comes from a study of identical twins. Findings and caveats of the study: A lower insertion count was a feature of abundant cord blood beta clonotypes, with no such feature in memory repertoires. Out-of-frame alpha sequences common to twins exhibited a surplus of low generation probability.

Healthy Caucasian individuals made up all the donors. Turning to this clonotype: The antigen remains unidentified.

Template switching added a universal primer site, and cDNA bore unique molecular identifiers. MiXCR, run by TCRdb on the 5' RACE reads, gives a single entry per CDR3 protein. The table lists 550,000 to 700,000 distinct CDR3 sequences, nearly 10% of them singletons. Another study also made use of these data, one on yellow fever vaccine responses in identical twins.

This TCR came from a woman aged 18-30 years in good health. The sequenced sample was PBMCs.

CDR3 DNA: TGTGCCATCACAGCGGGACAGGGGGGAACTGAAGCTTTCTTT. Translated, it gives CAITAGQGGTEAFF. This chain connects TRBV10-3 to TRBJ1-1; 11 nucleotides line up with TRBD1. This CDR3 has 14 amino acids. V lost 7 bases and J lost 5; bases outside the gene matches: 6. CDR1 is ENHRY, CDR2 SYGVKD, per germline.